The 12 T cell receptor beta chains presented below share a single source sample, sequenced in a study of immune cell composition in non-small cell lung cancer. Here immunoSEQ multiplex PCR was the method, and the copy in TCRdb shows in-frame clones only, minus some. The sample carries nearly 7,000 clones, 70% recorded once. The source material was lung tumor tissue. The source is a human donor with non-small cell lung cancer.

The V gene is TRBV2, the J gene TRBJ1-5, with D tentatively TRBD1 (5 bases). Germline loops: CDR1 SNHLY, CDR2 FYNNEI. The CDR3 loop spans 15 amino acids. The ends were cut back, 0 bases at V and 5 bases at J, with 11 bases in the middle. CDR3: CASSEAQQEYQPQHF. CDR3 sequence (DNA): TGTGCCAGCAGTGAAGCGCAACAGGAGTATCAGCCCCAGCATTTT.

The sample holds a few counts of this clone. This rearrangement joins TRBV30 to TRBJ2-2; 12 positions agree with TRBD2. The germline gives CDR1 GTSNPN, CDR2 SVGIG (reference sequence). The CDR3 has 18 residues. V trimming: 3 bases; J trimming: 5 bases; junction bases outside the gene matches: 13. This CDR3 is CAWRRLGLAGGHTGELFF. The DNA of the CDR3 is TGTGCCTGGAGGCGTTTGGGGCTAGCGGGGGGGCATACCGGGGAGCTGTTTTTT.

The J gene is TRBJ2-1, the V gene TRBV4-1; D perhaps matches TRBD2 (7 bases). The V and J ends lost 0 bases and 2 bases respectively, with 8 bases between them. CDR1 MGHRA and CDR2 YSYEKL come from the germline V gene. There are 15 residues in the CDR3. CDR3: CASSQERGPYNEQFF. The CDR3 DNA reads as TGCGCCAGCAGCCAAGAGCGGGGGCCCTACAATGAGCAGTTCTTC.

This chain uses TRBV23-1 with TRBJ1-1, with 8 bases that match TRBD1. TRBV23-1 is sorted into the ORF group, with uncertain function. The CDR3 length is 20 residues. The V and J ends lost 4 bases and 5 bases, in that order; junction bases with no gene match: 24. The CDR3 nucleotides are TGCGCCAGCAGTCCTCACTCGCACCGAAGAATACAGGGGGTCTGGACTGAAGCTTTCTTT. Translating gives CASSPHSHRRIQGVWTEAFF.

The chain uses TRBV5-1 and TRBJ1-1; D may be TRBD1 (5 bases). The CDR3 runs to 16 residues. The V and J ends lost 0 bases and 1 base respectively, with 13 bases between them. Germline CDR1 and CDR2: SGHRS and YFSETQ. The CDR3: CASSLGRQLPNTEAFF. As DNA, the CDR3 is TGCGCCAGCAGCTTGGGTAGACAGTTACCGAACACTGAAGCTTTCTTT.

The V call is TRBV28, the J call TRBJ1-4, with TRBD1 matching 8 bases. With V trimmed by 3 bases and J by 5 bases, 2 bases remained unmatched. Germline V CDR1 and CDR2: MDHEN, SYDVKM. The CDR3 totals 14 residues. The CDR3: CASSLQGANEKLFF. The CDR3 nucleotides are TGTGCCAGCAGTTTGCAGGGGGCGAATGAAAAACTGTTTTTT.

The chain links TRBV7-2 to TRBJ2-7, with 10 bases matching TRBD2. Germline CDR1 is SGHTA and CDR2 is FQGNSA. This CDR3 has 15 residues. Trimming took 5 bases from V and 7 from J; bases not matched to a gene: 11. Here the CDR3 DNA reads TGTGCCAGCAGCCAAATCACTAGCGGGAAAGGGGAGCAGTACTTC. Translated: CASSQITSGKGEQYF. Drawing the rest from reference TRBV7-2 and TRBJ2-7, the complete variable domain is GAGVSQSPSNKVTEKGKDVELRCDPISGHTALYWYRQSLGQGLEFLIYFQGNSAPDKSGLPSDRFSAERTGGSVSTLTIQRTQQEDSAVYLCASSQITSGKGEQYFGPGTRLTVT.

This rearrangement joins TRBV18 to TRBJ2-3, with a possible D match to TRBD2 (6 bases). V gave up 1 base and J gave up 1 base, with 12 bases separating them. The germline CDR1 and CDR2 sequences are KGHSH and LQKENI. This CDR3 has 16 amino acids. CDR3 sequence reads: CASSPRFSGRTDTQYF. The CDR3 bases are TGTGCCAGCTCACCACGTTTTAGCGGCCGCACAGATACGCAGTATTTT.

The chain has TRBV5-1 and TRBJ2-3; D perhaps matches TRBD1 (6 bases). Trimming removed 2 bases from V and 0 bases from J, with 10 bases in between. Germline V gene lookup returns CDR1 SGHRS and CDR2 YFSETQ. This CDR3 has 15 residues. The chain's CDR3 is CASSFYRASTDTQYF. The CDR3 DNA reads TGCGCCAGCAGCTTTTACAGGGCTAGCACAGATACGCAGTATTTT.

V is TRBV25-1 and J is TRBJ2-1, with TRBD2 as a possible D gene (6 bases). Trimming cost V 8 bases and J 3 bases, with 17 bases left between them. The germline V gene has CDR1 MGHDK and CDR2 SYGVNS. CDR3 length equals 15 residues. The CDR3 nucleotides read TGTGCCAGCCAAGGGACTTTTCCCTTCTACAATGAGCAGTTCTTC. As protein: CASQGTFPFYNEQFF.

J is TRBJ2-7 and V is TRBV7-8, with 10 nucleotides matching TRBD2. Germline V CDR1 and CDR2: SGHVS, FQNEAQ. Germline trimming cut 5 bases from V and 2 bases from J; bases unmatched to any gene: 6. The CDR3 extends over 15 amino acids. CDR3 nucleotides: TGTGCCAGCAGCCGGGGGACTAGCGTACCCTACGAGCAGTACTTC. Encoded protein: CASSRGTSVPYEQYF.

This chain connects TRBV18 to TRBJ1-2, with 8 bases aligning to TRBD1. Germline V gives CDR1 KGHSH, CDR2 LQKENI. The J segment lost 1 base and the V segment lost 3 bases, leaving 4 bases of the junction unmatched. The CDR3 extends over 15 amino acids. Here the CDR3 DNA reads TGTGCCAGCTCACCGGGACAGGCGATTAACTATGGCTACACCTTC. Translation: CASSPGQAINYGYTF.